This T cell receptor beta chain originates from a study of cytomegalovirus exposure and HLA in healthy donors. This clone has just one count. The PCR employed 60 Vbeta primers together with 13 Jbeta primers. Sequenced by immunoSEQ multiplex PCR; TCRdb stores in-frame clones only, minus some. The table records about 150,000 clones, under 85% of them present only once. There are 14 residues in the CDR3. The germline V gene has CDR1 SGHDT and CDR2 YYEEEE. The V and J ends lost 4 bases and 2 bases respectively, with 10 bases between them. The clonotype originates from a man between 18 and 35 years old in good health and CMV-seronegative. Sequencing used PBMCs. This chain connects TRBV5-6 to TRBJ1-5; tentatively, D is TRBD1 (6 bases). This CDR3 is CASSHGGGNQPQHF. In nucleotides, the CDR3 is TGTGCCAGCAGCCATGGGGGCGGCAATCAGCCCCAGCATTTT. Using reference TRBV5-6 and TRBJ1-5 for the parts outside the CDR3, the full variable domain is DAGVTQSPTHLIKTRGQQVTLRCSPKSGHDTVSWYQQALGQGPQFIFQYYEEEERQRGNFPDRFSGHQFPNYSSELNVNALLLGDSALYLCASSHGGGNQPQHFGDGTRLSIL.